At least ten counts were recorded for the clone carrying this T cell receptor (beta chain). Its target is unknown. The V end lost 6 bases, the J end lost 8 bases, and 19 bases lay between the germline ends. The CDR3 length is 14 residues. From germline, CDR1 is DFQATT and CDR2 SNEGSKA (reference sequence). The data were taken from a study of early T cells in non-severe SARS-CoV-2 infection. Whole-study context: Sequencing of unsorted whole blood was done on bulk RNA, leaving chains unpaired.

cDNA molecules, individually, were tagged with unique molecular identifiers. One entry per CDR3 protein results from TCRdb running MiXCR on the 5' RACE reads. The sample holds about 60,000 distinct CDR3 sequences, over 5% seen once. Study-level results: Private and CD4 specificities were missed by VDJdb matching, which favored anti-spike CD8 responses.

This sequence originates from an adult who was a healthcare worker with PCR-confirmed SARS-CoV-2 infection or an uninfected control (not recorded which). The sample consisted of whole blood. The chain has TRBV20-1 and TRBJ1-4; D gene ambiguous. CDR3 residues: CSAISPNGGEKLFF. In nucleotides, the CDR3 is TGCAGTGCCATTAGTCCGAACGGAGGAGAAAAACTGTTTTTT.